These T cell receptor beta chains were read from a single sample in a study of regulatory T cells in long-lasting Graves disease. In TCRdb, the multiplex PCR reads were re-called with MiXCR into one record per CDR3 protein. The sample has fewer than 650,000 distinct CDR3 sequences; 15% to 20% are singletons. Separately, the same data were catalogued under a study of T cells in Graves' hyperthyroidism and ophthalmopathy.

The sequencing here drew on peripheral blood mononuclear cells (PBMCs), taken at new diagnosis, from a patient treated with antithyroid drugs. The receptors come from a young man with Graves disease. CDR3s include the opening cysteine and the closing phenylalanine or tryptophan. The D gene is left open where the match is weak. Not every row has a clone size; where given, it reads once, few, many or a size class.

clone size,V gene,D gene,J gene,CDR3 protein,CDR3 DNA
few,TRBV10-3,NA,TRBJ2-2,CAISSRSTGELFF,TGTGCCATTTCATCGAGATCCACCGGGGAGCTGTTTTTT
few,TRBV19,TRBD2,TRBJ2-1,CASSTIAGNYNEQFF,TGTGCCAGTAGTACGATAGCGGGAAACTACAATGAGCAGTTCTTC
many,TRBV7-3,TRBD1,TRBJ2-3,CASSSASQGIADTQYF,TGTGCCAGCAGCTCCGCGTCACAGGGGATTGCGGATACGCAGTATTTT
many,TRBV3-1,NA,TRBJ2-7,CASSEARSSPYEQYF,TGTGCCAGCAGCGAGGCCCGGTCTAGCCCCTACGAGCAGTACTTC
few,TRBV6-5,NA,TRBJ2-2,CASSYWAQDGELFF,TGTGCCAGCAGTTACTGGGCTCAAGACGGGGAGCTGTTTTTT
few,TRBV7-3,NA,TRBJ2-7,CASSLRHLGEQYF,TGTGCCAGCAGCTTAAGACACCTCGGCGAGCAGTACTTC
many,TRBV5-1,TRBD1,TRBJ1-5,CASSLGQGQNQPQHF,TGCGCCAGCAGCCTGGGACAGGGTCAAAATCAGCCCCAGCATTTT
NA,TRBV4-1,NA,TRBJ1-2,CASSQDRLTANYGYTF,TGCGCCAGCAGCCAAGATAGGTTGACTGCTAACTATGGCTACACCTTC
many,TRBV5-1,NA,TRBJ2-7,CASSLSGRYEQYF,TGCGCCAGCAGCTTGAGCGGTCGATACGAGCAGTACTTC
many,TRBV6-2/TRBV6-3,TRBD1,TRBJ2-1,CASSEDRINNEQFF,TGTGCCAGCAGTGAGGACAGGATAAACAATGAGCAGTTCTTC
NA,TRBV4-1,NA,TRBJ2-3,CASSPGRGGIYTDTQYF,TGTGCCAGCAGCCCAGGTAGAGGCGGGATTTACACAGATACGCAGTATTTT
NA,TRBV6-2/TRBV6-3,NA,TRBJ1-1,CASSWTEGVTEAFF,TGTGCCAGCAGTTGGACAGAGGGGGTGACTGAAGCTTTCTTT
many,TRBV5-1,TRBD1,TRBJ2-2,CASSLMTGHTGELFF,TGCGCCAGCAGTCTAATGACAGGGCACACCGGGGAGCTGTTTTTT
NA,TRBV19,NA,TRBJ1-4,CASSTTGTATNEKLFF,TGTGCCAGTAGTACTACAGGGACGGCAACTAATGAAAAACTGTTTTTT
many,TRBV7-9,NA,TRBJ2-3,CASGFEDTQYF,TGTGCCAGCGGTTTCGAGGATACGCAGTATTTT
many,TRBV5-1,TRBD2,TRBJ2-1,CASTLAGGHNEQFF,TGCGCCAGCACCCTAGCGGGAGGCCACAATGAGCAGTTCTTC
few,TRBV6-2/TRBV6-3,NA,TRBJ2-4,CASSYSRLADYIQYF,TGTGCCAGCAGTTACTCACGGCTAGCTGACTACATTCAGTACTTC
many,TRBV2,TRBD2,TRBJ2-1,CASSTLAGVSEQFF,TGTGCCAGCAGTACCCTAGCGGGAGTAAGCGAGCAGTTCTTC
many,TRBV27,TRBD1,TRBJ2-7,CASSMAGGSYEQYF,TGTGCCAGCAGTATGGCAGGGGGCTCCTACGAGCAGTACTTC
NA,TRBV3-1,NA,TRBJ2-7,CASSQAPADAYEQYF,TGTGCCAGCAGCCAAGCCCCAGCCGACGCCTACGAGCAGTACTTC
NA,TRBV29-1,TRBD1,TRBJ1-1,CSVEEIPYAAGQGATNTEAFF,TGCAGCGTTGAAGAAATTCCCTATGCAGCGGGACAGGGGGCGACGAACACTGAAGCTTTCTTT
many,TRBV29-1,NA,TRBJ2-3,CSVAPTGYTDTQYF,TGCAGCGTAGCACCGACGGGGTACACAGATACGCAGTATTTT
many,TRBV28,NA,TRBJ2-7,CASSSPVTNYEQYF,TGTGCCAGCAGTTCTCCGGTCACCAACTACGAGCAGTACTTC
many,TRBV6-5,NA,TRBJ2-7,CASSYQLGKAYEQYF,TGTGCCAGCAGTTACCAGCTGGGGAAGGCCTACGAGCAGTACTTC
NA,TRBV20-1,NA,TRBJ2-4,CSARDDSGAGKNIQYF,TGCAGTGCTAGAGATGACTCGGGGGCGGGCAAAAACATTCAGTACTTC
many,TRBV5-4,TRBD2,TRBJ2-7,CASSYPVAGDYEQYF,TGTGCCAGCAGCTACCCAGTAGCGGGAGACTACGAGCAGTACTTC
many,TRBV30,NA,TRBJ1-1,CAWSVSVATEAFF,TGTGCCTGGAGTGTCTCCGTTGCCACTGAAGCTTTCTTT
many,TRBV30,NA,TRBJ1-4,CAWSVQGNEKLFF,TGTGCCTGGAGTGTACAGGGTAATGAAAAACTGTTTTTT
NA,TRBV7-3,NA,TRBJ2-3,CASSSGAYTDTQYF,TGTGCCAGCAGCTCCGGGGCCTACACAGATACGCAGTATTTT
NA,TRBV11-2,NA,TRBJ2-7,CASSLGGDGAYEQYF,TGTGCCAGCAGCTTAGGAGGGGATGGGGCCTACGAGCAGTACTTC
NA,TRBV13,NA,TRBJ2-7,CASSVMGDGKSSYEQYF,TGTGCCAGCAGCGTGATGGGGGACGGAAAGAGCTCCTACGAGCAGTACTTC
NA,TRBV20-1,NA,TRBJ2-6,CSARAQASGANVLTF,TGCAGTGCTAGAGCACAAGCGTCTGGGGCCAACGTCCTGACTTTC
few,TRBV5-1,TRBD2,TRBJ2-2,CASRGGGRSTGELFF,TGCGCCAGCAGAGGTGGCGGGAGGAGCACCGGGGAGCTGTTTTTT
many,TRBV7-9,NA,TRBJ2-5,CASSGMSQETQYF,TGTGCCAGCAGCGGCATGTCACAAGAGACCCAGTACTTC
many,TRBV2,NA,TRBJ1-1,CASSGPDKLEAFF,TGTGCCAGCAGTGGCCCAGACAAGCTTGAAGCTTTCTTT
NA,TRBV9,NA,TRBJ2-2,CASSVVAEPNTGELFF,TGTGCCAGCAGCGTAGTGGCGGAACCGAACACCGGGGAGCTGTTTTTT
NA,TRBV19,NA,TRBJ2-2,CASSLETGTGELFF,TGTGCCAGTAGTCTTGAAACCGGGACCGGGGAGCTGTTTTTT
NA,TRBV28,NA,TRBJ2-7,CASSFFAGRGGSYEQYF,TGTGCCAGCAGTTTTTTCGCCGGGAGAGGTGGATCCTACGAGCAGTACTTC
few,TRBV6-5,NA,TRBJ1-1,CASSYFRGVGMNTEAFF,TGTGCCAGCAGTTACTTCAGGGGTGTGGGTATGAACACTGAAGCTTTCTTT
NA,TRBV27,TRBD2,TRBJ2-1,CASSSAGAYYNEQFF,TGTGCCAGCAGTTCAGCGGGAGCGTATTACAATGAGCAGTTCTTC
NA,TRBV5-5,TRBD1,TRBJ1-4,CASSFLPGQNNEKLFF,TGTGCCAGCAGCTTCCTGCCGGGACAGAATAATGAAAAACTGTTTTTT
few,TRBV7-8,TRBD2,TRBJ2-1,CASSLEWGLANEQFF,TGTGCCAGCAGCTTAGAATGGGGACTAGCTAATGAGCAGTTCTTC
NA,TRBV20-1,NA,TRBJ2-1,CSAHYISRQFF,TGCAGTGCGCATTATATTAGTCGGCAGTTCTTC
many,TRBV6-1,TRBD1,TRBJ1-5,CASTLLGGQTLNTQPQHF,TGTGCCAGCACCCTACTCGGGGGACAGACACTGAATACACAGCCCCAGCATTTT
NA,TRBV29-1,NA,TRBJ2-2,CSVPAQMADRNTGELFF,TGCAGCGTTCCTGCTCAGATGGCGGATAGGAACACCGGGGAGCTGTTTTTT
NA,TRBV5-5,TRBD1,TRBJ1-2,CASSPVGGVGNYGYTF,TGTGCCAGCAGCCCCGTAGGGGGCGTCGGTAACTATGGCTACACCTTC